This is a list of T cell receptor beta chains from one sample in a study of CD8 T cells in Susac syndrome. Each CDR3 protein is one row after TCRdb ran MiXCR on the immunoSEQ multiplex PCR reads. This sample has roughly 180,000 distinct CDR3 sequences; approximately 95% occur once, and the top ten carry more than 0.1%. The sample consisted of CD4+ T cells from PBMCs. These receptors all stem from a human donor in good health. CDR3s include the opening cysteine and the closing phenylalanine or tryptophan. Each record gives: clone size, J gene, D gene, V gene, CDR3 protein, CDR3 DNA. The D gene is left open where the match is weak. Part of the rows lack a size; the others show once, few, many or a class for expanded clones.

size: NA; J: TRBJ2-7; D: TRBD1; V: TRBV6-2/TRBV6-3; CDR3: CASSSGQGFSYEQYF; DNA: TGTGCCAGCAGTTCGGGACAGGGTTTCTCCTACGAGCAGTACTTC
size: NA; J: TRBJ2-7; D: TRBD1; V: TRBV12-3/TRBV12-4; CDR3: CASRPGQGYEQYF; DNA: TGTGCCAGCAGACCGGGACAGGGCTACGAGCAGTACTTC
size: NA; J: TRBJ2-3; D: NA; V: TRBV5-1; CDR3: CASSTTFDTQYF; DNA: TGCGCCAGCAGTACGACTTTCGATACGCAGTATTTT
size: NA; J: TRBJ2-7; D: NA; V: TRBV9; CDR3: CASSASPASREQYF; DNA: TGTGCCAGCAGCGCTAGTCCGGCTAGCCGAGAGCAGTACTTC
size: NA; J: TRBJ2-7; D: NA; V: TRBV30; CDR3: CAWKNQGQIYEQYF; DNA: TGTGCCTGGAAAAATCAAGGACAGATCTACGAGCAGTACTTC
size: NA; J: TRBJ2-6; D: NA; V: TRBV2; CDR3: CASSEGGRYGGANVLTF; DNA: TGTGCCAGCAGTGAAGGGGGCAGGTACGGTGGGGCCAACGTCCTGACTTTC
size: NA; J: TRBJ2-1; D: NA; V: TRBV20-1; CDR3: CSATGSLDEQFF; DNA: TGCAGTGCTACCGGGAGTTTGGATGAGCAGTTCTTC
size: NA; J: TRBJ2-2; D: NA; V: TRBV29-1; CDR3: CSVASGTGPNTGELFF; DNA: TGCAGCGTTGCAAGCGGGACAGGACCCAACACCGGGGAGCTGTTTTTT
size: NA; J: TRBJ1-4; D: NA; V: TRBV28; CDR3: CASSLPAWEAGVEKLFF; DNA: TGTGCCAGCAGTTTACCCGCGTGGGAGGCGGGAGTTGAAAAACTGTTTTTT
size: NA; J: TRBJ1-5; D: NA; V: TRBV20-1; CDR3: CSARYREGQPQHF; DNA: TGCAGTGCTCGTTACAGGGAGGGTCAGCCCCAGCATTTT
size: once; J: TRBJ1-1; D: TRBD1; V: TRBV5-6; CDR3: CASSWPGGQSTEAFF; DNA: TGTGCCAGCAGCTGGCCAGGGGGACAGAGCACTGAAGCTTTCTTT
size: NA; J: TRBJ2-3; D: NA; V: TRBV15; CDR3: CATSSQRIWSTDTQYF; DNA: TGTGCCACCAGCAGCCAGAGGATATGGAGCACAGATACGCAGTATTTT
size: NA; J: TRBJ2-7; D: NA; V: TRBV29-1; CDR3: CSYLGAYEQYF; DNA: TGCAGCTACCTGGGGGCCTACGAGCAGTACTTC
size: NA; J: TRBJ2-7; D: NA; V: TRBV27; CDR3: CASSLSVDLNYEQYF; DNA: TGTGCCAGCAGTTTATCGGTGGACCTAAATTACGAGCAGTACTTC
size: NA; J: TRBJ2-5; D: TRBD2; V: TRBV18; CDR3: CASSPLIAGSANAETQYF; DNA: TGTGCCAGCTCACCATTAATAGCGGGAAGTGCAAATGCGGAGACCCAGTACTTC
size: NA; J: TRBJ2-3; D: NA; V: TRBV7-2; CDR3: CASSLGSAYGDTQYF; DNA: TGTGCCAGCAGCTTAGGGAGCGCGTACGGAGATACGCAGTATTTT
size: NA; J: TRBJ2-1; D: NA; V: TRBV11-2; CDR3: CASSLGGAVHEQFF; DNA: TGTGCCAGCAGCTTAGGGGGTGCTGTGCATGAGCAGTTCTTC
size: once; J: TRBJ2-1; D: NA; V: TRBV9; CDR3: CASSERGYNEQFF; DNA: TGTGCCAGCAGCGAGCGCGGGTACAATGAGCAGTTCTTC
size: NA; J: TRBJ1-2; D: TRBD1; V: TRBV6-6; CDR3: CASSWTGQATSGYTF; DNA: TGTGCCAGCAGCTGGACAGGGCAAGCTACGAGTGGCTACACCTTC
size: NA; J: TRBJ2-2; D: NA; V: TRBV7-2; CDR3: CASSSEPSTGELFF; DNA: TGTGCCAGCAGCTCCGAACCCTCCACCGGGGAGCTGTTTTTT
size: NA; J: TRBJ2-3; D: NA; V: TRBV3-1; CDR3: CASTAADTQYF; DNA: TGTGCCAGCACCGCCGCGGATACGCAGTATTTT
size: NA; J: TRBJ2-1; D: NA; V: TRBV30; CDR3: CAWSRGLVNEQFF; DNA: TGTGCCTGGAGCAGAGGACTCGTAAATGAGCAGTTCTTC
size: NA; J: TRBJ2-3; D: NA; V: TRBV7-3; CDR3: CASSPSTRGGGDTQYF; DNA: TGTGCCAGCAGCCCCTCCACTAGGGGAGGAGGAGATACGCAGTATTTT
size: NA; J: TRBJ2-7; D: NA; V: TRBV7-9; CDR3: CASTPTDPMAEQYF; DNA: TGTGCCAGCACCCCTACGGACCCCATGGCCGAGCAGTACTTC
size: NA; J: TRBJ2-3; D: NA; V: TRBV7-2; CDR3: CASSLLATSTDTQYF; DNA: TGTGCCAGCAGCTTGCTAGCGACAAGCACAGATACGCAGTATTTT
size: NA; J: TRBJ2-3; D: NA; V: TRBV24-1; CDR3: CATSDSPLTDTQYF; DNA: TGTGCCACCAGTGATTCACCGCTCACAGATACGCAGTATTTT
size: NA; J: TRBJ1-1; D: NA; V: TRBV20-1; CDR3: CSASRGEAFF; DNA: TGCAGTGCTAGCAGAGGGGAAGCTTTCTTT
size: NA; J: TRBJ2-5; D: NA; V: TRBV29-1; CDR3: CSVDFGVGETQYF; DNA: TGCAGCGTTGATTTCGGGGTTGGGGAGACCCAGTACTTC
size: NA; J: TRBJ1-5; D: TRBD1; V: TRBV29-1; CDR3: CSVATGGNQPQHF; DNA: TGCAGCGTAGCGACAGGGGGCAATCAGCCCCAGCATTTT
size: NA; J: TRBJ2-5; D: TRBD2; V: TRBV7-2; CDR3: CASSPPSGRTGTQYF; DNA: TGTGCCAGCAGCCCACCTAGCGGGAGGACGGGGACCCAGTACTTC
size: once; J: TRBJ2-1; D: NA; V: TRBV3-1; CDR3: CASSQEGAGPRGYNEQFF; DNA: TGTGCCAGCAGCCAAGAAGGAGCGGGGCCGAGGGGGTACAATGAGCAGTTCTTC
size: once; J: TRBJ2-5; D: TRBD2; V: TRBV20-1; CDR3: CSASGLLAGPQETQYF; DNA: TGCAGTGCTAGCGGCCTGCTAGCGGGACCGCAAGAGACCCAGTACTTC
size: NA; J: TRBJ2-1; D: TRBD2; V: TRBV20-1; CDR3: CSATRASGSDDEQFF; DNA: TGCAGTGCTACAAGGGCTAGCGGGAGCGATGATGAGCAGTTCTTC
size: NA; J: TRBJ2-4; D: NA; V: TRBV20-1; CDR3: CSASGEQGYIQYF; DNA: TGCAGTGCTAGTGGCGAACAGGGATACATTCAGTACTTC
size: NA; J: TRBJ1-5; D: NA; V: TRBV20-1; CDR3: CSARDKAAWRQHF; DNA: TGCAGTGCTAGAGATAAGGCGGCCTGGCGCCAGCATTTT
size: NA; J: TRBJ2-1; D: TRBD2; V: TRBV27; CDR3: CASSPRTSGIPNEQFF; DNA: TGTGCCAGCAGTCCCCGGACTAGCGGGATACCCAATGAGCAGTTCTTC
size: NA; J: TRBJ2-3; D: NA; V: TRBV9; CDR3: CASSVGSGTDTQYF; DNA: TGTGCCAGCAGCGTAGGAAGCGGCACAGATACGCAGTATTTT
size: NA; J: TRBJ1-1; D: NA; V: TRBV7-9; CDR3: CASSQLGGTTEAFF; DNA: TGTGCCAGCAGCCAACTAGGGGGGACTACTGAAGCTTTCTTT
size: once; J: TRBJ2-7; D: NA; V: TRBV20-1; CDR3: CSARDAGQTYEQYF; DNA: TGCAGTGCTAGAGACGCGGGACAGACCTACGAGCAGTACTTC
size: NA; J: TRBJ1-3; D: NA; V: TRBV29-1; CDR3: CSGAISSGNTIYF; DNA: TGCAGCGGGGCTATAAGCTCTGGAAACACCATATATTTT
size: NA; J: TRBJ2-1; D: NA; V: TRBV20-1; CDR3: CSWTFYNEQFF; DNA: TGCAGTTGGACTTTTTACAATGAGCAGTTCTTC
size: NA; J: TRBJ1-5; D: NA; V: TRBV15; CDR3: CATSRGGDQPQHF; DNA: TGTGCCACCAGCAGAGGGGGGGATCAGCCCCAGCATTTT
size: NA; J: TRBJ2-7; D: NA; V: TRBV30; CDR3: CAWSVNREYEQYF; DNA: TGTGCCTGGAGTGTAAACCGGGAGTACGAGCAGTACTTC
size: NA; J: TRBJ2-3; D: NA; V: TRBV14; CDR3: CASSQDWGPAQYF; DNA: TGTGCCAGCAGCCAAGATTGGGGGCCGGCGCAGTATTTT
size: NA; J: TRBJ2-3; D: TRBD2; V: TRBV7-2; CDR3: CASSSLTGRATDTQYF; DNA: TGTGCCAGCAGCTCACTAACGGGGAGGGCCACAGATACGCAGTATTTT
size: once; J: TRBJ2-5; D: TRBD1; V: TRBV5-6; CDR3: CASSRRDRGNIETQYF; DNA: TGTGCCAGCAGTCGCCGGGACAGGGGGAATATTGAGACCCAGTACTTC
size: NA; J: TRBJ2-5; D: NA; V: TRBV20-1; CDR3: CSARRGLETQYF; DNA: TGCAGTGCTAGACGGGGGCTGGAGACCCAGTACTTC
size: NA; J: TRBJ2-3; D: TRBD1; V: TRBV9; CDR3: CASSADRGNTQYF; DNA: TGTGCCAGCAGCGCAGACAGGGGGAATACGCAGTATTTT
size: NA; J: TRBJ2-2; D: TRBD1; V: TRBV7-9; CDR3: CASSLWTGTGELFF; DNA: TGTGCCAGCAGCTTATGGACAGGGACCGGGGAGCTGTTTTTT
size: NA; J: TRBJ2-3; D: TRBD2; V: TRBV20-1; CDR3: CSARGPGGVGTDTQYF; DNA: TGCAGTGCTAGAGGCCCCGGGGGGGTTGGCACAGATACGCAGTATTTT
size: once; J: TRBJ2-1; D: TRBD2; V: TRBV27; CDR3: CASTRQGGIAGGLYNEQFF; DNA: TGTGCCAGCACCCGACAGGGAGGGATAGCGGGAGGCCTATACAATGAGCAGTTCTTC
size: NA; J: TRBJ2-5; D: NA; V: TRBV11-2; CDR3: CASSRTGLPLQTQYF; DNA: TGTGCCAGCAGCAGAACGGGACTCCCTCTTCAGACCCAGTACTTC
size: NA; J: TRBJ2-7; D: NA; V: TRBV28; CDR3: CASSLGPQAQYF; DNA: TGTGCCAGCAGCCTCGGACCCCAGGCGCAGTACTTC
size: NA; J: TRBJ2-2; D: TRBD1; V: TRBV29-1; CDR3: CSAGDGTGYTGELFF; DNA: TGCAGCGCGGGGGACGGGACAGGGTACACCGGGGAGCTGTTTTTT
size: NA; J: TRBJ1-1; D: NA; V: TRBV27; CDR3: CASSPGPAMNTEAFF; DNA: TGTGCCAGCAGTCCAGGACCCGCAATGAACACTGAAGCTTTCTTT
size: NA; J: TRBJ2-2; D: NA; V: TRBV5-1; CDR3: CASNDRNTGELFF; DNA: TGCGCCAGCAACGACAGAAACACCGGGGAGCTGTTTTTT
size: NA; J: TRBJ2-1; D: NA; V: TRBV12-3/TRBV12-4; CDR3: CASSLVGGTFF; DNA: TGTGCCAGCAGTTTAGTAGGCGGCACGTTCTTC
size: NA; J: TRBJ2-1; D: NA; V: TRBV6-6; CDR3: CASSDRDERLGEQFF; DNA: TGTGCCAGCAGTGACCGGGACGAACGGTTGGGTGAGCAGTTCTTC
size: NA; J: TRBJ1-5; D: NA; V: TRBV27; CDR3: CASSPRRAQGNQPQHF; DNA: TGTGCCAGCAGCCCCAGGAGGGCCCAGGGCAATCAGCCCCAGCATTTT